This entry describes one T cell receptor beta chain. Original processing methods: Amplification from reference gene primers served as the basis for estimated nucleated cell counts. Libraries were prepared by immunoSEQ multiplex PCR; TCRdb keeps only in-frame clonotypes and omits some of them. V and J calls and clone size are as listed in that table; D and trimming were resolved from the DNA. The data contain approximately 270,000 clones, approximately 83% of them seen just once; the ten biggest clones take up 1.5% to 2%. The sample is drawn from a study of blood T cell repertoires in COVID-19. Study summary: PBMCs, B-cell-depleted T cells, or T cells provided the cDNA or gDNA that made up the material.

Cohorts were assigned according to the clinical history that participants reported. Germline lookup yields CDR1 SGHTA and CDR2 FQGTGA. The CDR3 is 17 amino acids. Trimming at V came to 0 bases and at J to 0 bases, leaving 4 bases not matched to a gene. Sample: PBMCs or T cells enriched from blood (not recorded which). The source is a woman between 50 and 59 years old who had recovered from COVID-19. The gene calls are TRBV7-3 and TRBJ2-1, with 8 bases matching TRBD2. The DNA of the CDR3 is TGTGCCAGCAGCTTAACTCCGAGCGGGAGCTCCTACAATGAGCAGTTCTTC. It codes for CASSLTPSGSSYNEQFF. Full variable domain (remainder filled in from reference TRBV7-3 and TRBJ2-1): GAGVSQTPSNKVTEKGKYVELRCDPISGHTALYWYRQSLGQGPEFLIYFQGTGAADDSGLPNDRFFAVRPEGSVSTLKIQRTERGDSAVYLCASSLTPSGSSYNEQFFGPGTRLTVL.